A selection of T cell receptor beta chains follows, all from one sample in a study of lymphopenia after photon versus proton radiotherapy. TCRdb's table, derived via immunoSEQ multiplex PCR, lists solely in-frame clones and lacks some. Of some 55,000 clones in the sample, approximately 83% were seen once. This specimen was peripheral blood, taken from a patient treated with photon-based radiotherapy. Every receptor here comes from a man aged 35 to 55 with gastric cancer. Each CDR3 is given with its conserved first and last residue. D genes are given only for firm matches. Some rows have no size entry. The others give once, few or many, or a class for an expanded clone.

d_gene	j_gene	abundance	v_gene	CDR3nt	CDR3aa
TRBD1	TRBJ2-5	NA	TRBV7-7	TGTGCTAGCAGCAGACAGGGATACACTGGGGAGACCCAGTACTTC	CASSRQGYTGETQYF
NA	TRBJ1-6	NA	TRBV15	TGTGCCACCAGCAAAGAGAACTCACCCCTCCACTTT	CATSKENSPLHF
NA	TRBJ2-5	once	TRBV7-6	TGTGCCAGCAGCTCAGCCCGGGTCGAGACCCAGTACTTC	CASSSARVETQYF
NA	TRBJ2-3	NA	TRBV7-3	TGTGCCAGCAGCTTCCATCGATGGGGGGAACAAGATACGCAGTATTTT	CASSFHRWGEQDTQYF
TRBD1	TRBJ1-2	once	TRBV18	TGTGCCAGCTCAGGCGACAGGGCACGTCTAACTCATGGCTACACCTTC	CASSGDRARLTHGYTF
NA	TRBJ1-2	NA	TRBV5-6	TGTGCCAGCAGCTCTACGGACACGGCCCATGGCTACACCTTC	CASSSTDTAHGYTF
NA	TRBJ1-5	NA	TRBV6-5	TGTGCCAGCAGTTACGACTCGGGGAATCAGCCCCAGCATTTT	CASSYDSGNQPQHF
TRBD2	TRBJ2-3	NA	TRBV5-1	TGCGCCAGCGCGGCGGGGGGGCCGGATACGCAGTATTTT	CASAAGGPDTQYF
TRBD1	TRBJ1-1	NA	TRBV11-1	TGTGCCAGCAGCTTAGCGCGGGACAGAGACACTGAAGCTTTCTTT	CASSLARDRDTEAFF
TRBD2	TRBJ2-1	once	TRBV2	TGTGCCAGCAGTCGACTAGCGGGGGGGTACAATGAGCAGTTCTTC	CASSRLAGGYNEQFF
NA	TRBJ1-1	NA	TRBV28	TGTGCCAGCAGTTTACCGGGCTCTGAAGCTTTCTTT	CASSLPGSEAFF
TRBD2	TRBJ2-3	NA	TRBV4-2	TGTGCCAGCAGCCAAGTAGGGACTAACGGCGCAGCGCAGTATTTT	CASSQVGTNGAAQYF
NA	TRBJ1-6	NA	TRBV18	TGTGCCAGCTCGCTCCGGGAGCTCGATTCACTCCTCCACTTT	CASSLRELDSLLHF
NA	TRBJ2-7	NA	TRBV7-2	TGTGCCAGCAGCTTAGTGAGCTACGAGCAGTACTTC	CASSLVSYEQYF
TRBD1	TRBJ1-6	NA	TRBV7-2	TGTGCCAGCAGCCCGGGACAGATCTATAATTCACCCCTCCACTTT	CASSPGQIYNSPLHF
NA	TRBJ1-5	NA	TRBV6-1	TGTGCCAGCAGTGATTTGGCGGGTGGGCAGCCCCAGCATTTT	CASSDLAGGQPQHF
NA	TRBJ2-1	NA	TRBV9	TGTGCCAGCAGCGTAGGGCAGGGGAGCCATGAGCAGTTCTTC	CASSVGQGSHEQFF
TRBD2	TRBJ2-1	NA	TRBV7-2	TGTGCCAGCAGCTTAGACCGACTAGCGGGGGGTAATGAGCAGTTCTTC	CASSLDRLAGGNEQFF
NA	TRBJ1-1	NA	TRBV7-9	TGTGCCAGCAGCTTAGAGGGGGTTGGCACTGAAGCTTTCTTT	CASSLEGVGTEAFF
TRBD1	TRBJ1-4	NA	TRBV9	TGTGCCAGCAGCGTTGGACAGGGGGCGGCTATGGGAAAACTGTTTTTT	CASSVGQGAAMGKLFF
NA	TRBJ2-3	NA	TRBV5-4	TGTGCCAGCAGCCCACCCAGGTCAGATACGCAGTATTTT	CASSPPRSDTQYF
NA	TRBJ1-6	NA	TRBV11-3	TGTGCCAGCAGCTTAGATCGGGGATCACCCCTCCACTTT	CASSLDRGSPLHF
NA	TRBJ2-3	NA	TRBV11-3	TGTGCCAGCAGCCTTAGCACAGATACGCAGTATTTT	CASSLSTDTQYF
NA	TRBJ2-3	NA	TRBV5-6	TGTGCCAGCGGTCGGGGCAACACAGATACGCAGTATTTT	CASGRGNTDTQYF
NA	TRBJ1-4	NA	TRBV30	TGTGCCTGGAGTGTACAGGCGGCAACTAATGAAAAACTGTTTTTT	CAWSVQAATNEKLFF
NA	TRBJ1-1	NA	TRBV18	TGTGCCAGCTCGCCCAGAGGGGCGAACACTGAAGCTTTCTTT	CASSPRGANTEAFF
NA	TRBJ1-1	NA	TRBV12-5	TGTGCTAGTGGTTCCGGGACTAACACTGAAGCTTTCTTT	CASGSGTNTEAFF
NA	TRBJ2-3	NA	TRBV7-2	TGTGCCAGCAGCTTAGCTGTGGGGGCAGATACGCAGTATTTT	CASSLAVGADTQYF
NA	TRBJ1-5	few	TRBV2	TGTGCCAGCAGTGAGGAATACAATCAGCCCCAGCATTTT	CASSEEYNQPQHF
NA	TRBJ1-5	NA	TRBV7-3	TGTGCCAGCAGCTTATTACAGGGATTTGGCAATCAGCCCCAGCATTTT	CASSLLQGFGNQPQHF
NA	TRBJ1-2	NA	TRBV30	TGTGCCTGGAGTTTGTCCTATGGCTACACCTTC	CAWSLSYGYTF
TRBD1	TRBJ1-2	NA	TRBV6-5	TGTGCCAGCAGTTACACGACAGGGTTGGCCTATGGCTACACCTTC	CASSYTTGLAYGYTF
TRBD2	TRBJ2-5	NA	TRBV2	TGTGCCAGCAGTGAATCAGCTAGCGGGGGGGCTATGGAGACCCAGTACTTC	CASSESASGGAMETQYF
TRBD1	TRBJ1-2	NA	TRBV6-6	TGTGCCAGCAGTTACTCGACAGTCAGGGGGAACTATGGCTACACCTTC	CASSYSTVRGNYGYTF